This is a list of T cell receptor beta chains from one sample in a study of immune evolution from preneoplasia to lung adenocarcinoma. Sequenced by immunoSEQ multiplex PCR; TCRdb stores in-frame clones only, minus some. Among more than 25,000 clones listed, roughly 70% were seen once. Material for sequencing was FFPE invasive lung adenocarcinoma tissue. The receptors stem from a person aged 55-75 years with invasive lung adenocarcinoma. Some clones in this sample may be carry-over from other donors' samples. Each CDR3 is given with its conserved first and last residue. A D gene is named only where the DNA matches it firmly. Not all rows give a size; the values are once, few, many and, for expanded clones, a class.

. | . | TRBJ1-1 | TRBV10-3 | TGTGCCATCAGTGAGTCGCAGGACTTGAACACTGAAGCTTTCTTT | CAISESQDLNTEAFF
. | few | TRBJ2-3 | TRBV28 | TGTGCCAGCAAGACGGGCGCCGGCACAGATACGCAGTATTTT | CASKTGAGTDTQYF
. | . | TRBJ2-3 | TRBV5-1 | TGCGCCAGCAGCTATAGTGGGGGGAAACTGAAACTCACAGATACGCAGTATTTT | CASSYSGGKLKLTDTQYF
. | . | TRBJ2-5 | TRBV28 | TGTGCCAGCAGTTTGGGCGCAGGGTTAGAGACCCAGTACTTC | CASSLGAGLETQYF
. | . | TRBJ2-7 | TRBV7-3 | TGTGCCAGCAGCTCGTCCGTAGGGCAGTACTTC | CASSSSVGQYF
. | . | TRBJ1-5 | TRBV7-2 | TGTGCCAGCAGCTTACGCCAGGGGCCGGATCAGCCCCAGCATTTT | CASSLRQGPDQPQHF
. | . | TRBJ2-1 | TRBV7-6 | TGTGCCAGCAGCTCAGAAACAGGGTGGCAGTTCTTC | CASSSETGWQFF
. | . | TRBJ2-2 | TRBV30 | TGTGCCTGGACCCGTACGGGGGCAGGCCGCGGGGAGCTGTTTTTT | CAWTRTGAGRGELFF
. | . | TRBJ2-3 | TRBV28 | TGTGCCAGCGGAACGATGGGGAGGTCAGATACGCAGTATTTT | CASGTMGRSDTQYF
TRBD1 | . | TRBJ1-2 | TRBV5-5 | TGTGCCAGCAGCTACCGACAGGGGGGTCCCTATGGCTACACCTTC | CASSYRQGGPYGYTF
. | . | TRBJ1-5 | TRBV4-2 | TGTGCCAGCAGCCAACGCCGGGACACTAATAGCAATCAGCCCCAGCATTTT | CASSQRRDTNSNQPQHF
. | . | TRBJ2-3 | TRBV27 | TGTGCCAGCAGTTTTGTTAGGGGATCATACACAGATACGCAGTATTTT | CASSFVRGSYTDTQYF
. | . | TRBJ2-4 | TRBV19 | TGTGCCAGTAGTCCCCAAAATTTAGCCAAAAACATTCAGTACTTC | CASSPQNLAKNIQYF
. | . | TRBJ2-2 | TRBV30 | TGTGCCTGGAGTGTACCTCACAGCTACACCGGGGAGCTGTTTTTT | CAWSVPHSYTGELFF
. | few | TRBJ2-2 | TRBV5-1 | TGCGCCAGCAGCTCCCAATCGAACACCGGGGAGCTGTTTTTT | CASSSQSNTGELFF
TRBD2 | . | TRBJ2-1 | TRBV5-1 | TGCGCCAGCAGCCCGAGCGGGAGGGCCGGTAATGAGCAGTTCTTC | CASSPSGRAGNEQFF
TRBD1 | . | TRBJ2-7 | TRBV27 | TGTGCCAGCTCACTTTGGGCACACTACCAGGGGGCAGGCGGCGAGCAGTACTTC | CASSLWAHYQGAGGEQYF
. | . | TRBJ1-2 | TRBV7-9 | TGTGCCAGCACCAATCGTAACTATGGCTACACCTTC | CASTNRNYGYTF
. | . | TRBJ2-1 | TRBV7-2 | TGTGCCAGCAGCTTGCTACAATACAATGAGCAGTTCTTC | CASSLLQYNEQFF
. | . | TRBJ2-1 | TRBV7-9 | TGTGCCAGCAGCTTAGAGGCAGGGCCACAGTTCTTC | CASSLEAGPQFF
TRBD1 | . | TRBJ2-1 | TRBV28 | TGTGCCAGCAGATATATCCAGGGGGTTGAGCAGTTCTTC | CASRYIQGVEQFF
TRBD1 | . | TRBJ2-7 | TRBV9 | TGTGCCAGCAGCCCCCGGGACAGCCACGAGCAGTACTTC | CASSPRDSHEQYF
. | once | TRBJ2-7 | TRBV18 | TGTGCCAGCTCACCATCGAGGGAGAGCGCCTACGAGCAGTACTTC | CASSPSRESAYEQYF
TRBD1 | . | TRBJ2-7 | TRBV29-1 | TGCAGCACCGGTTCACAGGGGGCCGAGCAGTACTTC | CSTGSQGAEQYF
. | once | TRBJ2-7 | TRBV2 | TGTGCCAGCAGGAGGGACTACGAGCAGTACTTC | CASRRDYEQYF
. | . | TRBJ2-7 | TRBV28 | TGTGCCAGCAGTTTTGTAGGGGCGCAGGACGAGCAGTACTTC | CASSFVGAQDEQYF